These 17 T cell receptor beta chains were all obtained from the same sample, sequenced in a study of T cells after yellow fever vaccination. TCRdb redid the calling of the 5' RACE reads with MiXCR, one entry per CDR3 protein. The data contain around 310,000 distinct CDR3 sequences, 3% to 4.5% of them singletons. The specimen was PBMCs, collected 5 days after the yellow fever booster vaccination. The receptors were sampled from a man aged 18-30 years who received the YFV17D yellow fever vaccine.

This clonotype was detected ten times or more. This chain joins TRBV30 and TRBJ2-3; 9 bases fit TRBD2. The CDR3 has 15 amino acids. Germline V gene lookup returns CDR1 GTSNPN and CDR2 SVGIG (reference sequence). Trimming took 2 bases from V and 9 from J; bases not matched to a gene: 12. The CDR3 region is CAWSYGGGDQITQYF. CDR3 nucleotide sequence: TGTGCCTGGAGTTACGGCGGGGGGGATCAGATAACGCAGTATTTT.

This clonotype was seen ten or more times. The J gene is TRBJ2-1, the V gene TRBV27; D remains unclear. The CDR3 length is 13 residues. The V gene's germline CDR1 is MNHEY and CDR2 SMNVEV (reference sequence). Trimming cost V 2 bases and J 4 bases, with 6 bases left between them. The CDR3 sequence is CASSLTEYNEQFF. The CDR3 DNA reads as TGTGCCAGCAGTTTAACGGAGTACAATGAGCAGTTCTTC.

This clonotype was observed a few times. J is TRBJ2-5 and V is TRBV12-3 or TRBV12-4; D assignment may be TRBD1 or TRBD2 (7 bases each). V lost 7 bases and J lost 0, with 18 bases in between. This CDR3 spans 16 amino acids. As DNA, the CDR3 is TGTGCCAGCACCGCTGGCGGGGGACAGTACCAAGAGACCCAGTACTTC. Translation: CASTAGGGQYQETQYF.

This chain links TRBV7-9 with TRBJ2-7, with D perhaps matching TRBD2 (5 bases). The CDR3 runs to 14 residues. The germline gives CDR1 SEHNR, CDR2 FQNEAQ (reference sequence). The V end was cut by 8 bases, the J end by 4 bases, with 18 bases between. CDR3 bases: TGTGCCAGCCGCCGGGGAGCGGCCCAATACGAGCAGTACTTC. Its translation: CASRRGAAQYEQYF.

The CDR3 DNA reads TGTGCCAGCAGTCGGCTAGCCGAAATTAGCACAGATACGCAGTATTTT. Its protein product is CASSRLAEISTDTQYF. The chain couples TRBV25-1 to TRBJ2-3, with a possible D match to TRBD2 (5 bases). CDR1 MGHDK and CDR2 SYGVNS come from the germline V gene. The CDR3 has 16 residues. The V and J ends lost 5 bases and 0 bases respectively, with 15 bases between them. The variable domain in full, completed from reference TRBV25-1 and TRBJ2-3, reads EADIYQTPRYLVIGTGKKITLECSQTMGHDKMYWYQQDPGMELHLIHYSYGVNSTEKGDLSSESTVSRIRTEHFPLTLESARPSHTSQYLCASSRLAEISTDTQYFGPGTRLTVL.

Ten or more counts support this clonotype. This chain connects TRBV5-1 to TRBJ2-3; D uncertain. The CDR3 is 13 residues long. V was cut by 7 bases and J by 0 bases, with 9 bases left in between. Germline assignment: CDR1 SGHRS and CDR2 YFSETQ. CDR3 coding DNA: TGCGCCAGCGGAGAAGTAAGCACAGATACGCAGTATTTT. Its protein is CASGEVSTDTQYF.

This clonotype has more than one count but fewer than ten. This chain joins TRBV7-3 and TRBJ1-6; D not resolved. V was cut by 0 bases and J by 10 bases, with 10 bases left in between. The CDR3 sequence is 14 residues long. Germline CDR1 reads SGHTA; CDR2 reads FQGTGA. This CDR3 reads CASSLTGWGSPLHF. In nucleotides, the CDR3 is TGTGCCAGCAGCTTAACGGGGTGGGGATCACCCCTCCACTTT.

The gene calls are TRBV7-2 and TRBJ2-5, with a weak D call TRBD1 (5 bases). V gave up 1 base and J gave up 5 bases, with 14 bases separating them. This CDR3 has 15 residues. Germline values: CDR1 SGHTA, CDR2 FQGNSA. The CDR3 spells CASSLDRSLGETQYF. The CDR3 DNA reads TGTGCCAGCAGCTTAGACAGGTCCTTGGGGGAGACCCAGTACTTC.

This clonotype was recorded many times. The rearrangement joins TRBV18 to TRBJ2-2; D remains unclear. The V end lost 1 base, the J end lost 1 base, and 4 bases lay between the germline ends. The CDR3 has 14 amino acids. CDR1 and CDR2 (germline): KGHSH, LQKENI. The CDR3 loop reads CASSPRMNTGELFF. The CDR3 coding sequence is TGTGCCAGCTCACCACGGATGAACACCGGGGAGCTGTTTTTT.

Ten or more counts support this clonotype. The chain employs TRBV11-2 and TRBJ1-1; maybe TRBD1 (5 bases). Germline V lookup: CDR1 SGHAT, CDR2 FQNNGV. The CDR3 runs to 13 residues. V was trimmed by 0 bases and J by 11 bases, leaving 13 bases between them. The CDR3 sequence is CASSLERAGAAFF. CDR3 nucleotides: TGTGCCAGCAGCTTAGAGCGTGCCGGGGCGGCTTTCTTT.

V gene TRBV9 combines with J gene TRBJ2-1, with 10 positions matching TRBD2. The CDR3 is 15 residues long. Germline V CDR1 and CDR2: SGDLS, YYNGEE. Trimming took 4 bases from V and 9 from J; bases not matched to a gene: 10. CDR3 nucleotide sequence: TGTGCCAGCAGCTCGAGGACTAGCGGTGGAGTTGAGCAGTTCTTC. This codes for CASSSRTSGGVEQFF.

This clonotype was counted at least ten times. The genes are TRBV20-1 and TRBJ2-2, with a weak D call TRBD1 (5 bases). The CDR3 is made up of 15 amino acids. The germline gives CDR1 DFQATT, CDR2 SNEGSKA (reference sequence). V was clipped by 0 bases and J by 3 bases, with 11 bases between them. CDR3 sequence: CSARDVGPDTGELFF. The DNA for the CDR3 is TGCAGTGCTAGAGATGTGGGGCCGGACACCGGGGAGCTGTTTTTT.

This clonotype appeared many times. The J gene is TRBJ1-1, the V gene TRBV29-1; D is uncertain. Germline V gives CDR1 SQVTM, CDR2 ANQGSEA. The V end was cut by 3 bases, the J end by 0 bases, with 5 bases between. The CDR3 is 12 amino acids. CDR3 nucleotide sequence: TGCAGCGTTGACCGAGTGAACACTGAAGCTTTCTTT. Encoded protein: CSVDRVNTEAFF.

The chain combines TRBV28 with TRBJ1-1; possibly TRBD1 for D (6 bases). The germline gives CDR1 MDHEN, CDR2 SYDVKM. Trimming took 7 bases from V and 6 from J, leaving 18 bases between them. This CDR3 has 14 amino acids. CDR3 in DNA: TGTGCCAGCAACGTCTTCCGGGACACGGCTGAAGCTTTCTTT. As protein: CASNVFRDTAEAFF.

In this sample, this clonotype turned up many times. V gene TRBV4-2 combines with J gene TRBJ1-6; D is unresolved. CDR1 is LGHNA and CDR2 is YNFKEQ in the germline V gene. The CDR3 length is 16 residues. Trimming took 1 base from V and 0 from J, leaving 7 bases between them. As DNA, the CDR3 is TGTGCCAGCAGCCAAGCGGAGGCCTCCTATAATTCACCCCTCCACTTT. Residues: CASSQAEASYNSPLHF.

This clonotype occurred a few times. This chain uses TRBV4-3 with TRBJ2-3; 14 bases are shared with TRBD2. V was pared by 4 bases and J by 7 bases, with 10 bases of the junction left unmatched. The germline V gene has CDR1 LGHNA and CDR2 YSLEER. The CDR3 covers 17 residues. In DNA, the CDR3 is TGCGCCAGCAGCCCAAGACTAGCGGGGGGGCCAGAGAATACGCAGTATTTT. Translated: CASSPRLAGGPENTQYF.

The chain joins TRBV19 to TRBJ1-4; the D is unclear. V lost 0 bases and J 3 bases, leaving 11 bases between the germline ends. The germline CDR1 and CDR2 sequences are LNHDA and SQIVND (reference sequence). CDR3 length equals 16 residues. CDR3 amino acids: CASSIDPGAANEKLFF. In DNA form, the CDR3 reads TGTGCCAGTAGTATAGACCCTGGAGCCGCTAATGAAAAACTGTTTTTT.